This T cell receptor (beta chain) came from a study of Graves' ophthalmopathy and Graves' hyperthyroidism. V was cut by 3 bases and J by 2 bases, with 17 bases left in between. The CDR3 is 16 residues long. A volume of approximately 10 ml of fresh peripheral blood supplied the PBMCs. For repertoire sequencing, the TCR beta CDR3 regions were amplified from RNA transcripts. RT-PCR in the first round used HTBI primers; a second-round multiplex PCR followed. TCRdb recomputed calls from the multiplex PCR reads with MiXCR, one row per CDR3 protein. Here the sample spans some 410,000 distinct CDR3 sequences, 21% being singletons.

The chain uses TRBV12-3 or TRBV12-4 and TRBJ2-7; D is tentatively TRBD1 or TRBD2 (5 bases each). The specimen sequenced was peripheral blood. The receptor comes from a woman between 18 and 30 years old with stable Graves' hyperthyroidism. In nucleotides, the CDR3 is TGTGCCAGCAGTTTCGGGTTAGGGGACGGAACCTACGAGCAGTACTTC. Amino acids: CASSFGLGDGTYEQYF.